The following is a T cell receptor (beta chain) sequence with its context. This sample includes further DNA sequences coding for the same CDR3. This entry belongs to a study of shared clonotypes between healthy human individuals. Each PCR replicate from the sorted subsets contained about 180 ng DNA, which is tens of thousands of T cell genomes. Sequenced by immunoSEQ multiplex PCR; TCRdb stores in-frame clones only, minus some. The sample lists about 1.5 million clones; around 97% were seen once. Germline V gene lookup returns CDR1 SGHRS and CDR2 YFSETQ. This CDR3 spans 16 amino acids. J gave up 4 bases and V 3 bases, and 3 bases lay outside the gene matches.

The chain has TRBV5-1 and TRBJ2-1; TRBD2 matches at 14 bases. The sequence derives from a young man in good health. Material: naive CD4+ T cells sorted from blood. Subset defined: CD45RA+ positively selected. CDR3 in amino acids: CASSSGLAGAYNEQFF. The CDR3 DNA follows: TGCGCCAGCAGCTCGGGACTAGCGGGAGCTTACAATGAGCAGTTCTTC.